These T cell receptor beta chains were read from a single sample in a study of cytomegalovirus exposure and HLA in healthy donors. Clones were sequenced by immunoSEQ multiplex PCR, and TCRdb holds only the in-frame ones, with some missing. In the table there are around 190,000 clones, 79% of which are singletons. Sequenced input: PBMCs. The receptors shown here come from a middle-aged woman in good health and CMV-seronegative. The CDR3 runs from the conserved cysteine through the conserved F or W. The order of the fields is V gene, D gene, clone size, J gene, CDR3 protein, CDR3 DNA. A D gene is named only where the DNA matches it firmly. Where a row states a size, it is once, few, many or the class of an expanded clone; other rows omit it.

>TRBV27|.|.|TRBJ2-2
CASSSAPLRDKNTGELFF
TGTGCCAGCAGTTCAGCCCCCCTTCGGGACAAGAACACCGGGGAGCTGTTTTTT
>TRBV5-4|.|.|TRBJ1-5
CASSPDSYNQPQHF
TGTGCCAGCAGCCCGGACAGCTACAATCAGCCCCAGCATTTT
>TRBV6-5|TRBD1|.|TRBJ1-1
CASSFRSRGRNTEAFF
TGTGCCAGCAGTTTTCGTTCGAGGGGGCGGAACACTGAAGCTTTCTTT
>TRBV7-9|.|.|TRBJ1-3
CSSSIKTAGNTIYF
TGTTCCAGCAGCATTAAGACAGCTGGAAACACCATATATTTT
>TRBV5-1|.|.|TRBJ2-3
CASSLDSVSTDTQYF
TGCGCCAGCAGCTTGGACAGTGTTAGCACAGATACGCAGTATTTT
>TRBV19|.|once|TRBJ2-2
CASRRNTGELFF
TGTGCCAGTAGGAGGAACACCGGGGAGCTGTTTTTT
>TRBV6-5|TRBD1|.|TRBJ1-1
CASSPPGGNTEAFF
TGTGCCAGCAGTCCCCCAGGGGGAAACACTGAAGCTTTCTTT
>TRBV6-1|TRBD1|.|TRBJ2-3
CASSVRDSSDTQYF
TGTGCCAGCAGTGTTAGGGACAGCTCAGATACGCAGTATTTT
>TRBV29-1|.|.|TRBJ1-3
CSVGASSGNTIYF
TGCAGCGTGGGGGCTTCCTCTGGAAACACCATATATTTT
>TRBV19|.|.|TRBJ1-5
CASSSWRASNQPQHF
TGTGCCAGTAGTAGTTGGAGAGCGAGCAATCAGCCCCAGCATTTT
>TRBV27|.|.|TRBJ1-5
CASSSGAQPQHF
TGTGCCAGCAGTTCAGGGGCTCAGCCCCAGCATTTT
>TRBV5-8|.|.|TRBJ1-1
CASSLSRTGVGTEAFF
TGTGCCAGCAGCTTGAGTCGGACGGGGGTAGGCACTGAAGCTTTCTTT
>TRBV5-6|.|.|TRBJ2-4
CASSLAQAGIQYF
TGTGCCAGCAGCTTGGCACAGGCTGGAATTCAGTACTTC
>TRBV27|.|few|TRBJ2-1
CASSFDPRHEQFF
TGTGCCAGCAGTTTTGACCCGAGGCATGAGCAGTTCTTC
>TRBV4-3|.|.|TRBJ2-3
CASSQVSPAASTDTQYF
TGCGCCAGCAGCCAAGTGTCCCCCGCGGCTAGCACAGATACGCAGTATTTT
>TRBV7-9|.|.|TRBJ2-4
CASSLAGQPIAKNIQYF
TGTGCCAGCAGCTTAGCTGGACAGCCGATAGCCAAAAACATTCAGTACTTC
>TRBV7-3|TRBD2|few|TRBJ2-1
CASSLAGGSNEQFF
TGTGCCAGCAGCCTAGCGGGAGGGAGCAATGAGCAGTTCTTC
>TRBV29-1|.|.|TRBJ2-1
CSVEDTGYNEQFF
TGCAGCGTTGAAGATACGGGCTACAATGAGCAGTTCTTC
>TRBV5-4|.|.|TRBJ2-7
CASSPSGITTYEQYF
TGTGCCAGCAGCCCGTCCGGGATCACTACCTACGAGCAGTACTTC
>TRBV29-1|.|.|TRBJ1-2
CSVEIEEVANYGYTF
TGCAGCGTTGAGATTGAGGAGGTCGCGAACTATGGCTACACCTTC
>TRBV7-2|.|.|TRBJ1-4
CASSLSGDPRTNEKLFF
TGTGCCAGCAGCTTATCGGGGGACCCTAGGACTAATGAAAAACTGTTTTTT
>TRBV10-3|TRBD1|.|TRBJ1-1
CAISNGTGGTEAFF
TGTGCCATCAGTAACGGGACAGGGGGCACTGAAGCTTTCTTT
>TRBV6-6|.|few|TRBJ2-7
CASSPPLGGYEQYF
TGTGCCAGCAGTCCCCCACTAGGCGGGTACGAGCAGTACTTC
>TRBV11-2|TRBD2|.|TRBJ2-5
CASSKREDQETQYF
TGTGCCAGCAGCAAGCGGGAGGACCAAGAGACCCAGTACTTC
>TRBV13|.|.|TRBJ1-6
CASSSILNGTRSSPLHF
TGTGCCAGCAGCTCCATCCTCAACGGGACTCGATCTTCACCCCTCCACTTT
>TRBV9|TRBD2|.|TRBJ2-1
CASSVHGLAGNNEQFF
TGTGCCAGCAGCGTACACGGACTAGCGGGGAACAATGAGCAGTTCTTC
>TRBV6-5|TRBD1|few|TRBJ2-7
CASTGQGTYEQYF
TGTGCCAGTACGGGACAGGGGACCTACGAGCAGTACTTC
>TRBV18|.|.|TRBJ1-2
CASSPLMTAGGYGYTF
TGTGCCAGCTCACCCCTGATGACAGCGGGTGGCTATGGCTACACCTTC
>TRBV2|.|.|TRBJ1-2
CASSGTFGPGGYTF
TGTGCCAGCAGTGGGACCTTCGGTCCGGGAGGCTACACCTTC